This entry lists 19 T cell receptor beta chains sequenced from one sample in a study of blood T cell repertoires in COVID-19. Assay used: immunoSEQ multiplex PCR; TCRdb lists only in-frame clones, some missing. In the table there are some 190,000 clones, roughly 86% of which are singletons. Input material: peripheral blood. Every receptor here comes from a man aged 18 to 29 with active or convalescent COVID-19.

This chain connects TRBV7-9 to TRBJ1-5; 7 bases are shared with TRBD1. The CDR3 covers 13 residues. Per the germline V gene, CDR1 is SEHNR and CDR2 is FQNEAQ (reference sequence). Trimming removed 6 bases from V and 5 bases from J; junction bases left unmatched: 4. As DNA, the CDR3 is TGTGCCAGCAGTGGACAGGCCGATCAGCCCCAGCATTTT. This gives the protein CASSGQADQPQHF.

The table lists this clone with a few counts. The V call is TRBV19, the J call TRBJ1-1; the match to TRBD1 covers 8 bases. Trimming cost V 6 bases and J 0 bases; bases outside gene matches: 3. Germline lookup yields CDR1 LNHDA and CDR2 SQIVND (reference sequence). The CDR3 runs to 14 residues. CDR3 sequence reads: CASRSRGLNTEAFF. The CDR3 DNA is TGTGCCAGTAGAAGCAGGGGGCTGAACACTGAAGCTTTCTTT.

The V call is TRBV9, the J call TRBJ2-1, with TRBD2 matching over 8 bases. J was trimmed by 5 bases and V by 1 base; bases with no gene match: 11. The CDR3 runs 17 residues. The germline gives CDR1 SGDLS, CDR2 YYNGEE. The CDR3 loop reads CASSVIPSAGGHNEQFF. As DNA, the CDR3 is TGTGCCAGCAGCGTAATCCCTAGTGCGGGGGGCCACAATGAGCAGTTCTTC.

J is TRBJ1-2 and V is TRBV30; TRBD1 aligns across 9 bases. This CDR3 is 14 amino acids long. Germline V CDR1 and CDR2: GTSNPN, SVGIG (reference sequence). With V trimmed by 5 bases and J by 4 bases, 8 bases remained unmatched. The DNA for the CDR3 is TGTGCCTGGGCACCGGGACAGGGTCCCTATGGCTACACCTTC. It codes for CAWAPGQGPYGYTF. The variable domain in full, completed from reference TRBV30 and TRBJ1-2, reads SQTIHQWPATLVQPVGSPLSLECTVEGTSNPNLYWYRQAAGRGLQLLFYSVGIGQISSEVPQNLSASRPQDRQFILSSKKLLLSDSGFYLCAWAPGQGPYGYTFGSGTRLTVV.

This rearrangement joins TRBV19 to TRBJ2-1; D is perhaps TRBD1 (6 bases). The V end was cut by 1 base, the J end by 2 bases, with 12 bases between. The germline V gene encodes CDR1 LNHDA and CDR2 SQIVND (reference sequence). The CDR3 consists of 16 residues. CDR3 loop: CASSIGGTSTYNEQFF. CDR3 in DNA: TGTGCCAGTAGTATAGGGGGGACATCAACCTACAATGAGCAGTTCTTC.

This clone was recorded a few times. Other nucleotide sequences in the sample specify the same CDR3. The chain is built from TRBV30 and TRBJ1-1; TRBD1 might be the D (5 bases). The V gene lost 2 bases and the J gene lost 1 base, with 8 bases spanning the gap. CDR3 length: 13 residues. CDR1 is GTSNPN, CDR2 SVGIG, per germline (reference sequence). CDR3 in amino acids: CAWSRGGNTEAFF. The CDR3 DNA sequence: TGTGCCTGGAGTCGGGGGGGGAACACTGAAGCTTTCTTT. Filled out from reference TRBV30 and TRBJ1-1, the complete variable domain reads SQTIHQWPATLVQPVGSPLSLECTVEGTSNPNLYWYRQAAGRGLQLLFYSVGIGQISSEVPQNLSASRPQDRQFILSSKKLLLSDSGFYLCAWSRGGNTEAFFGQGTRLTVV.

This clone was seen a single time. J is TRBJ1-2 and V is TRBV27, with TRBD1 identical over 8 bases. With 3 bases clipped from V and 0 bases from J, the junction kept 0 bases outside the gene matches. CDR3 length equals 14 residues. Per the germline V gene, CDR1 is MNHEY and CDR2 is SMNVEV (reference sequence). The DNA for the CDR3 is TGTGCCAGCAGTTTGGACAGGGCTAACTATGGCTACACCTTC. Translation: CASSLDRANYGYTF.

The genes are TRBV6-2 or TRBV6-3 and TRBJ2-5; TRBD2 matches at 7 bases. The CDR3 has 13 residues. Germline V CDR1 and CDR2: MNHEY, SVGEGT. Trimming took 5 bases from V and 5 from J; bases not matched to a gene: 5. The CDR3 spells CASSRPSGETQYF. The CDR3 DNA is TGTGCCAGCAGTCGCCCTAGCGGCGAGACCCAGTACTTC.

This rearrangement joins TRBV10-1 to TRBJ1-1, with no clear D. CDR1 and CDR2 from the germline V gene are WNHNN and SYGVQD (reference sequence). The V gene lost 11 bases and the J gene lost 3 bases, with 10 bases spanning the gap. This CDR3 region has 11 residues. The DNA for the CDR3 is TGCGCCCCGAGACGGGACACTGAAGCTTTCTTT. Residues: CAPRRDTEAFF.

The V gene is TRBV29-1, the J gene TRBJ2-7; 10 bases are shared with TRBD2. Trimming at V came to 8 bases and at J to 1 base, leaving 5 bases not matched to a gene. Germline V gene sequence: CDR1 SQVTM, CDR2 ANQGSEA. The CDR3 contains 13 residues. CDR3 DNA sequence: TGCAGCTTCCTTAGCGGGGGGTCCTACGAGCAGTACTTC. It yields the protein CSFLSGGSYEQYF.

The rearrangement joins TRBV7-2 to TRBJ1-1; D is perhaps TRBD1 (6 bases). The CDR3 runs to 14 residues. CDR1 is SGHTA and CDR2 is FQGNSA in the germline V gene. V was clipped by 0 bases and J by 7 bases, with 12 bases between them. The CDR3 nucleotides are TGTGCCAGCAGCTTAGCGCGGGGGCAGGGTGAAGCTTTCTTT. It specifies CASSLARGQGEAFF.

The chain employs TRBV5-1 and TRBJ2-2; TRBD2 aligns across 9 bases. The junction had 5 bases not matched to a gene; V was cut back by 1 base and J by 7 bases. There are 15 residues in the CDR3. Germline V gives CDR1 SGHRS, CDR2 YFSETQ. The CDR3: CASSLQAGGVGELFF. The DNA for the CDR3 is TGCGCCAGCAGCTTGCAAGCGGGAGGAGTCGGGGAGCTGTTTTTT.

This clone was detected once. The chain has TRBV12-3 or TRBV12-4 and TRBJ1-1; TRBD1 might be the D (6 bases). Trimming removed 7 bases from V and 11 bases from J, with 20 bases in between. The CDR3 has 13 residues. CDR3 nucleotide sequence: TGTGCCAGCAATAAACAGGGAAGGTTTTTGGCTTTCTTT. Protein product: CASNKQGRFLAFF.

This clone has just one count. The chain combines TRBV19 with TRBJ1-3, with unresolved D. The germline gives CDR1 LNHDA, CDR2 SQIVND (reference sequence). The germline V and J ends were trimmed by 3 bases and 4 bases, with 10 bases remaining between them. This CDR3 has 14 residues. CDR3 nucleotides: TGTGCCAGTAGTATGCTTAGCATCGGAAACACCATATATTTT. Translated, it gives CASSMLSIGNTIYF. Looking up the rest from reference TRBV19 and TRBJ1-3 gives the full variable domain: DGGITQSPKYLFRKEGQNVTLSCEQNLNHDAMYWYRQDPGQGLRLIYYSQIVNDFQKGDIAEGYSVSREKKESFPLTVTSAQKNPTAFYLCASSMLSIGNTIYFGEGSWLTVV.

The V and J genes are TRBV7-9 and TRBJ2-1; maybe TRBD2 (6 bases). The CDR3 loop spans 14 amino acids. Germline V gives CDR1 SEHNR, CDR2 FQNEAQ (reference sequence). V lost 6 bases and J 9 bases, leaving 18 bases between the germline ends. CDR3 sequence reads: CASSAAGRWGEQFF. DNA for the CDR3: TGTGCCAGCAGTGCGGCGGGGCGGTGGGGTGAGCAGTTCTTC. The complete variable domain, with remaining parts taken from reference TRBV7-9 and TRBJ2-1, reads DTGVSQNPRHKITKRGQNVTFRCDPISEHNRLYWYRQTLGQGPEFLTYFQNEAQLEKSRLLSDRFSAERPKGSFSTLEIQRTEQGDSAMYLCASSAAGRWGEQFFGPGTRLTVL.

This clone appeared a few times. V gene TRBV3-1 (or the pseudogene TRBV3-2) combines with J gene TRBJ1-1, with D perhaps matching TRBD1 (6 bases). V dropped 6 bases and J dropped 5 bases, with 16 bases sitting between them. Germline lookup yields CDR1 LGHDT and CDR2 YNNKEL (reference sequence). The CDR3 is 14 amino acids. CDR3 sequence reads: CASRVQGGGTEAFF. Here the CDR3 DNA reads TGTGCCAGCAGAGTACAGGGTGGAGGAACTGAAGCTTTCTTT.

The sample holds one count of this clone. V gene TRBV9 combines with J gene TRBJ1-6; D is ambiguous. Germline CDR1 reads SGDLS; CDR2 reads YYNGEE. Trimming took off 0 bases at V and 0 bases at J, with 4 bases between the two ends. CDR3 length equals 15 residues. CDR3 bases: TGTGCCAGCAGCGTAGGGGCCTCCTATAATTCACCCCTCCACTTT. It encodes CASSVGASYNSPLHF.

The chain employs TRBV4-1 and TRBJ2-5; no firm D call. Looked up from germline, CDR1 is MGHRA and CDR2 is YSYEKL. CDR3 length: 14 amino acids. V dropped 3 bases and J dropped 7 bases, with 15 bases sitting between them. CDR3 nucleotides: TGCGCCAGCAGCCAGGATACGCCGGGTGGGACCCAGTACTTC. This translates into CASSQDTPGGTQYF.

The CDR3 DNA is TGTGCCAGTAGTGACTATGAGGGGGCTAGTCAGCCCCAGCATTTT. It is translated as CASSDYEGASQPQHF. The rearrangement uses TRBV19 and TRBJ1-5; TRBD1 matches 7 bases. This CDR3 is 15 amino acids long. Germline V lookup: CDR1 LNHDA, CDR2 SQIVND (reference sequence). V was pared by 5 bases and J by 6 bases, with 10 bases of the junction left unmatched.